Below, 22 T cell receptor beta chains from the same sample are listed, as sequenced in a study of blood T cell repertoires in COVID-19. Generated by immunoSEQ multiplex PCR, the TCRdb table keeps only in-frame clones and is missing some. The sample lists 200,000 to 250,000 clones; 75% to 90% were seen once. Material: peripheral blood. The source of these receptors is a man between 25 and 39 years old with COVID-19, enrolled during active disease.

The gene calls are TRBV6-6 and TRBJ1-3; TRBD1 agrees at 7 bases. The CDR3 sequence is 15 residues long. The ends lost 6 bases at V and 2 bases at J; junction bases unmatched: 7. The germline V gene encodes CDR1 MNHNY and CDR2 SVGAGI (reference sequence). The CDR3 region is CASSSVDRAGNTIYF. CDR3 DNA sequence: TGTGCCAGCAGCTCCGTAGACAGGGCTGGAAACACCATATATTTT.

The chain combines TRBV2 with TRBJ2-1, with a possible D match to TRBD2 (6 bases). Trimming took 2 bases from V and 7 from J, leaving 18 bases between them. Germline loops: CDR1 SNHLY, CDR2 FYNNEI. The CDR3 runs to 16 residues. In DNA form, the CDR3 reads TGTGCCAGCAGTGAAAGGATTCTAGCGCTGGAGAATGAGCAGTTCTTC. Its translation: CASSERILALENEQFF.

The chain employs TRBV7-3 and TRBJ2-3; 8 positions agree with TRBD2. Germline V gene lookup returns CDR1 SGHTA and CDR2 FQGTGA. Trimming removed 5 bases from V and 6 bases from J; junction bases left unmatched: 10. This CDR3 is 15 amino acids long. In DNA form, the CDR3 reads TGTGCCAGCAGCCCATTAGCGGGACTTTCGGATACGCAGTATTTT. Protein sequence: CASSPLAGLSDTQYF.

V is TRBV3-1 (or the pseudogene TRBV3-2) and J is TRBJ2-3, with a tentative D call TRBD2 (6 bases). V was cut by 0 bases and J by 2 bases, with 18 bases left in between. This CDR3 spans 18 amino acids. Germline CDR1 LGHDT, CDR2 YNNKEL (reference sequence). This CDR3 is CASSQDLARELVTDTQYF. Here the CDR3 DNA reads TGTGCCAGCAGCCAAGATCTGGCGCGGGAATTGGTCACAGATACGCAGTATTTT.

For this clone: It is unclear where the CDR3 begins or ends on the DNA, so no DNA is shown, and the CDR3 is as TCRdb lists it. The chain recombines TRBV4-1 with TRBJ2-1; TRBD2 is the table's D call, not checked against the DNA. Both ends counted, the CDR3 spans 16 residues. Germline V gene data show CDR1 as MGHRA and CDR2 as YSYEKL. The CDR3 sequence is CASSQTSGRGGNEQFF.

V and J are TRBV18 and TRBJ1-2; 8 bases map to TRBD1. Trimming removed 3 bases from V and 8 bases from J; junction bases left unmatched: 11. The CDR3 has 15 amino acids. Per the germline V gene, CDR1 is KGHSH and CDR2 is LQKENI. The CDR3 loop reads CASSPLKTGAEGYTF. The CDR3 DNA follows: TGTGCCAGCTCACCCCTTAAGACAGGGGCGGAGGGCTACACCTTC.

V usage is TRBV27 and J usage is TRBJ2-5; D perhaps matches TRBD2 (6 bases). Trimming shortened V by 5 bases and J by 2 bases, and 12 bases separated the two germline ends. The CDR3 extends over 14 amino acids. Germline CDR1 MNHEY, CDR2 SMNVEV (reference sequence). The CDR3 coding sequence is TGTGCCAGCAGTCCCCGGGACTGGCAAGAGACCCAGTACTTC. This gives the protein CASSPRDWQETQYF.

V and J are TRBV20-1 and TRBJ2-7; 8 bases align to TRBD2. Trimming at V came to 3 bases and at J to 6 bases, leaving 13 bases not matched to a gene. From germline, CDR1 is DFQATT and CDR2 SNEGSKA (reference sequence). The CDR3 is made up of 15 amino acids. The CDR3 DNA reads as TGCAGTGCTAGTGGGAGCGGGAGCACCCTAGTCGAGCAGTACTTC. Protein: CSASGSGSTLVEQYF.

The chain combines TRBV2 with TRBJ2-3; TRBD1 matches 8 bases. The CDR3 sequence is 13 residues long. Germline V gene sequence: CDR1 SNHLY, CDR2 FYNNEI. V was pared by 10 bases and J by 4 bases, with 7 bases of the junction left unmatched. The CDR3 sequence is CATKTGEADTQYF. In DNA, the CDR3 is TGTGCCACCAAGACAGGGGAGGCAGATACGCAGTATTTT.

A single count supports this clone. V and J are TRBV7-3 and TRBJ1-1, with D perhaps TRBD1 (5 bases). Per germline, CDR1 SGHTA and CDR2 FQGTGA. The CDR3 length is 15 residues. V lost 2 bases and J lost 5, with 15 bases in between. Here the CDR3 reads CASSLLGVPETEAFF. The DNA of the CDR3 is TGTGCCAGCAGCTTATTAGGGGTGCCCGAGACTGAAGCTTTCTTT.

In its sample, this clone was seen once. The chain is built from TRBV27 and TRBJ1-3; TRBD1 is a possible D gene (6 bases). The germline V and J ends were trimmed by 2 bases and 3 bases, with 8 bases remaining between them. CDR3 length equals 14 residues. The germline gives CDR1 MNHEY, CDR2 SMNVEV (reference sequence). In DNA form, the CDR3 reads TGTGCCAGCAGTTTAGGACAGTTTGGAAACACCATATATTTT. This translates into CASSLGQFGNTIYF.

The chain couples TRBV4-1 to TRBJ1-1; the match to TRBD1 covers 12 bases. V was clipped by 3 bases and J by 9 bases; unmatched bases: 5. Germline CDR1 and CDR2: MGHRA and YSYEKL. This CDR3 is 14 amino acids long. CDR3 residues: CASSHPGTGGKAFF. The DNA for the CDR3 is TGCGCCAGCAGCCACCCAGGGACAGGGGGCAAAGCTTTCTTT.

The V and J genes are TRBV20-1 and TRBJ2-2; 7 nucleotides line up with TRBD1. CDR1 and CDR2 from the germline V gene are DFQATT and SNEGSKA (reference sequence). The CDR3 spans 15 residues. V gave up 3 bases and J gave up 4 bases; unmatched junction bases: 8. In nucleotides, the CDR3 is TGCAGTGCTAGTAGGGGAACAGGGGCCACCGGGGAGCTGTTTTTT. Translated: CSASRGTGATGELFF.

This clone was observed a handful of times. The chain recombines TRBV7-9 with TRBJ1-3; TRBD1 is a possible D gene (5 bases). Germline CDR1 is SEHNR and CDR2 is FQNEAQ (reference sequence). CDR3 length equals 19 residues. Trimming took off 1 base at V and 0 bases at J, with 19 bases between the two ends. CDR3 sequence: CASSLGFGEGRVSGNTIYF. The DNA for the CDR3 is TGTGCCAGCAGCTTAGGATTCGGCGAGGGGAGGGTCTCTGGAAACACCATATATTTT.

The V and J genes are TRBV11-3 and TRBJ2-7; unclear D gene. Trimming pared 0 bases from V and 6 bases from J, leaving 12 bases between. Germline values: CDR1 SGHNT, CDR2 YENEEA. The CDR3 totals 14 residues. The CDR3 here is CASSLEAGFSEQYF. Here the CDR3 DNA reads TGTGCCAGCAGCTTAGAGGCAGGTTTCTCCGAGCAGTACTTC.

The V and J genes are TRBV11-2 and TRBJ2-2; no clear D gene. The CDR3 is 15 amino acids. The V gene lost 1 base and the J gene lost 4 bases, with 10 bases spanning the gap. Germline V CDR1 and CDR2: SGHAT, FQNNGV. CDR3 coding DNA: TGTGCCAGCAGCTTAGTTGCTAGGAGCACCGGGGAGCTGTTTTTT. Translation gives CASSLVARSTGELFF.

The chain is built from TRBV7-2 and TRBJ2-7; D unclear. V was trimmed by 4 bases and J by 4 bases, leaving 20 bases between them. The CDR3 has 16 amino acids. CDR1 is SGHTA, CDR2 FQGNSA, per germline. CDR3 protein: CASSSRQSWYVYEQYF. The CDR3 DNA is TGTGCCAGCAGCTCCAGGCAGAGTTGGTATGTGTACGAGCAGTACTTC.

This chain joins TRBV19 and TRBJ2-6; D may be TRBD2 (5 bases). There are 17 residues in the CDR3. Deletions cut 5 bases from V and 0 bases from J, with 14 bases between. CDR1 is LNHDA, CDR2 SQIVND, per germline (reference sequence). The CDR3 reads CASSLDYSVSGANVLTF. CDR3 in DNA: TGTGCCAGTAGTCTCGACTACAGCGTCTCTGGGGCCAACGTCCTGACTTTC.

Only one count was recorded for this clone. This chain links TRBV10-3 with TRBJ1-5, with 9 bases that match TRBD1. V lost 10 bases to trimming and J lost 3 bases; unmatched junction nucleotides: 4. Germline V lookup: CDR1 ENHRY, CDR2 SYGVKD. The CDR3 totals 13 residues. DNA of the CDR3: TGTGCCACCAGGACAGGGGTCAATCAGCCCCAGCATTTT. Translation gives CATRTGVNQPQHF.

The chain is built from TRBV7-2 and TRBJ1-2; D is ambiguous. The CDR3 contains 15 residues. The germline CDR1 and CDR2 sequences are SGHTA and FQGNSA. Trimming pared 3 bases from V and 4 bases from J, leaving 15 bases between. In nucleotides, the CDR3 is TGTGCCAGCAGCTTTTTTAAGGGAGGACCCTATGGCTACACCTTC. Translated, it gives CASSFFKGGPYGYTF.

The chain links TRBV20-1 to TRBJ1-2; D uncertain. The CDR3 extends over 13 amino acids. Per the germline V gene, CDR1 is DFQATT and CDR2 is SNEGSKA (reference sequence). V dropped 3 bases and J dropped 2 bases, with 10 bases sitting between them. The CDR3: CSASTGRNYGYTF. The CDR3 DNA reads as TGCAGTGCTAGTACTGGGAGGAACTATGGCTACACCTTC.

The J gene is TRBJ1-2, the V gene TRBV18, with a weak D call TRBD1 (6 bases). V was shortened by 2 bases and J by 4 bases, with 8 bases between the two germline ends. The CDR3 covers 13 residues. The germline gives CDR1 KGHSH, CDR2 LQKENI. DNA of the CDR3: TGTGCCAGCTCACCAGGACAGCTCTATGGCTACACCTTC. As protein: CASSPGQLYGYTF.